These 30 T cell receptor beta chains originate from one sample sequenced in a study of early T cells in non-severe SARS-CoV-2 infection. A single record per CDR3 protein comes from TCRdb applying MiXCR to the 5' RACE reads. The data contain approximately 56,000 distinct CDR3 sequences, approximately 11% of them singletons. Sequencing was performed on whole blood. Receptors were obtained from an adult who was a healthcare worker with PCR-confirmed SARS-CoV-2 infection or an uninfected control (not recorded which).

This clonotype was seen only a few times. This chain joins TRBV12-3 or TRBV12-4 and TRBJ1-5, with 7 bases identical to TRBD1. With V trimmed by 6 bases and J by 7 bases, 9 bases remained unmatched. The CDR3 contains 14 residues. As DNA, the CDR3 is TGTGCCAGCAGACTCGGGACAGAAGGGCAGCCCCAGCATTTT. It encodes CASRLGTEGQPQHF.

This clonotype showed up many times. J is TRBJ2-7 and V is TRBV10-3, with 7 positions matching TRBD1. CDR3 length: 11 amino acids. CDR1 and CDR2 (germline): ENHRY, SYGVKD. Trimming at V came to 10 bases and at J to 6 bases, leaving 6 bases not matched to a gene. The CDR3 region is CATTGSREQYF. The CDR3, as DNA: TGTGCCACGACAGGGTCTCGCGAGCAGTACTTC.

The chain links TRBV7-8 to TRBJ2-1, with TRBD2 matching 9 bases. After removal of 5 bases from V and 3 bases from J, the junction contained 5 bases not matched to a gene. Germline V gives CDR1 SGHVS, CDR2 FQNEAQ. The CDR3 runs to 15 residues. CDR3 in DNA: TGTGCCAGCAGCGTCTCTAGCGGGAACTACAATGAGCAGTTCTTC. As protein: CASSVSSGNYNEQFF.

V usage is TRBV7-3 and J usage is TRBJ2-1; 9 bases are a match to TRBD2. V shed 5 bases and J 7 bases; nucleotides not matched to a gene: 6. The CDR3 is 14 residues long. Germline values: CDR1 SGHTA, CDR2 FQGTGA. The CDR3 DNA reads TGTGCCAGCAGCCCTGGGACTAGCCAGAATGAGCAGTTCTTC. Amino acid sequence: CASSPGTSQNEQFF.

This clonotype was found a few times. This rearrangement joins TRBV18 to TRBJ2-7; 9 bases line up with TRBD1. The CDR3 runs to 13 residues. J gave up 3 bases and V 8 bases, and 5 bases lay outside the gene matches. CDR1 KGHSH and CDR2 LQKENI come from the germline V gene. CDR3 sequence: CASARDRDYEQYF. In DNA form, the CDR3 reads TGTGCCAGCGCAAGGGACAGGGACTACGAGCAGTACTTC.

This clonotype came up a few times. The chain links TRBV7-2 to TRBJ2-7; D is ambiguous. Trimming took 1 base from V and 2 from J, leaving 21 bases between them. Germline CDR1 is SGHTA and CDR2 is FQGNSA. This CDR3 is built from 18 residues. The CDR3 sequence is CASSLVSLLSLGTYEQYF. The CDR3 nucleotides read TGTGCCAGCAGCTTAGTCTCATTACTCAGCCTAGGGACCTACGAGCAGTACTTC. The variable domain in full, completed from reference TRBV7-2 and TRBJ2-7, reads GAGVSQSPSNKVTEKGKDVELRCDPISGHTALYWYRQSLGQGLEFLIYFQGNSAPDKSGLPSDRFSAERTGGSVSTLTIQRTQQEDSAVYLCASSLVSLLSLGTYEQYFGPGTRLTVT.

This clonotype was recorded a few times. The chain has TRBV5-4 and TRBJ2-2; 9 positions match TRBD2. V dropped 5 bases and J dropped 8; count of bases not matched to a gene: 7. This CDR3 is 14 amino acids long. Germline V gives CDR1 SGHNT, CDR2 YYREEE (reference sequence). CDR3 protein: CASRPGTSWGELFF. CDR3 nucleotides: TGTGCCAGCAGACCAGGGACTAGCTGGGGGGAGCTGTTTTTT.

The chain employs TRBV2 and TRBJ2-1; no definite D call. The CDR3 spans 13 residues. Germline V gene lookup returns CDR1 SNHLY and CDR2 FYNNEI. With 7 bases removed from V and 2 bases from J, the gap between germline ends came to 9 bases. The chain's CDR3 is CASTLTPYNEQFF. CDR3 bases: TGTGCCAGCACCCTAACCCCCTACAATGAGCAGTTCTTC.

This clonotype was recorded at least ten times. The CDR3 loop reads CATQTYYNEQFF. The CDR3 nucleotides are TGTGCCACCCAGACTTATTACAATGAGCAGTTCTTC. The rearrangement uses TRBV24-1 and TRBJ2-1, with D hard to call. V lost 9 bases and J 4 bases, leaving 9 bases between the germline ends. The CDR3 extends over 12 amino acids. Germline V gives CDR1 KGHDR, CDR2 SFDVKD.

In its sample, this clonotype was seen many times. The CDR3 is CASSLEAALEAFF. Here the CDR3 DNA reads TGTGCCAGCAGCTTAGAGGCCGCCCTTGAAGCTTTCTTT. The chain links TRBV7-9 to TRBJ1-1; D unclear. Trimming took 1 base from V and 7 from J, leaving 10 bases between them. CDR1 and CDR2 from the germline V gene are SEHNR and FQNEAQ (reference sequence). The CDR3 loop spans 13 amino acids. The whole variable domain, filled in from reference TRBV7-9 and TRBJ1-1, reads DTGVSQNPRHKITKRGQNVTFRCDPISEHNRLYWYRQTLGQGPEFLTYFQNEAQLEKSRLLSDRFSAERPKGSFSTLEIQRTEQGDSAMYLCASSLEAALEAFFGQGTRLTVV.

This clonotype has a handful of counts. The chain employs TRBV7-2 and TRBJ1-2, with 8 bases matching TRBD1. V was clipped by 5 bases and J by 6 bases; unmatched bases: 14. The CDR3 covers 16 residues. Germline loops: CDR1 SGHTA, CDR2 FQGNSA. CDR3: CASSQDAGGARDGYTF. The DNA for the CDR3 is TGTGCCAGCAGCCAAGATGCAGGGGGCGCCCGGGATGGCTACACCTTC.

The rearrangement links TRBV4-3 to TRBJ2-3, with 14 nucleotides matching TRBD2. With V trimmed by 3 bases and J by 4 bases, 0 bases remained unmatched. The CDR3 is 15 amino acids. CDR1 is LGHNA, CDR2 YSLEER, per germline. The CDR3 sequence is CASSQGLAGADTQYF. DNA for the CDR3: TGCGCCAGCAGCCAGGGACTAGCGGGAGCAGATACGCAGTATTTT.

The sample holds many counts of this clonotype. V and J are TRBV18 and TRBJ2-7; weak D call: TRBD1 (5 bases). CDR1 and CDR2 (germline): KGHSH, LQKENI. The CDR3 extends over 16 amino acids. Trimming took 0 bases from V and 0 from J, leaving 12 bases between them. The CDR3 is CASSPPDRSFSYEQYF. In DNA, the CDR3 is TGTGCCAGCTCACCACCTGACAGATCCTTCTCCTACGAGCAGTACTTC.

This clonotype was seen more than once but under ten times. The rearrangement uses TRBV29-1 and TRBJ2-7; unclear D gene. CDR3 length: 13 amino acids. V lost 0 bases and J 3 bases, leaving 9 bases between the germline ends. In germline, CDR1 is SQVTM, CDR2 ANQGSEA. CDR3 sequence reads: CSVEEGFSYEQYF. The DNA for the CDR3 is TGCAGCGTTGAAGAGGGTTTTAGCTACGAGCAGTACTTC.

This clonotype was seen only a few times. The V and J genes are TRBV7-9 and TRBJ2-5; 10 nucleotides match TRBD2. Germline-derived CDR1 and CDR2 are SEHNR and FQNEAQ (reference sequence). This CDR3 has 14 amino acids. V lost 3 bases, J lost 4 bases, and 2 bases stayed unmatched. CDR3 in DNA: TGTGCCAGCAGCTTGGTAGCGGGGGGAGAGACCCAGTACTTC. This codes for CASSLVAGGETQYF.

This chain links TRBV25-1 with TRBJ2-3; unclear D gene. Trimming stripped 3 bases from V and 2 bases from J, with 12 bases between. CDR3 length: 15 residues. Germline lookup yields CDR1 MGHDK and CDR2 SYGVNS. As DNA, the CDR3 is TGTGCCAGCAGTGATTATTCGAGATTCACAGATACGCAGTATTTT. It translates to CASSDYSRFTDTQYF.

A remark on this clonotype: This may be a read error: a much more frequent sequence differs by one nucleotide. This sequence joins TRBV20-1 and TRBJ2-3; tentatively, D is TRBD2 (6 bases). The CDR3 has 13 residues. Germline lookup yields CDR1 DFQATT and CDR2 SNEGSKA (reference sequence). The ends were cut back, 6 bases at V and 8 bases at J, with 18 bases in the middle. CDR3 protein: CSASGRYQSTQYF. The CDR3, as DNA: TGCAGTGCCTCAGGGAGGTACCAGTCTACGCAGTATTTT.

CDR3 coding DNA: TGCGCCAGCAGCTTGTTGTCCCAGGCCTACACCGGGGAGCTGTTTTTT. It codes for CASSLLSQAYTGELFF. J is TRBJ2-2 and V is TRBV5-1; D gene ambiguous. Germline assignment: CDR1 SGHRS and CDR2 YFSETQ. V was pared by 1 base and J by 3 bases, with 13 bases between. The CDR3 consists of 16 residues.

The chain has TRBV20-1 and TRBJ2-3; D not certain. The ends were cut back, 8 bases at V and 4 bases at J, with 19 bases in the middle. The CDR3 sequence is 14 residues long. Germline CDR1 reads DFQATT; CDR2 reads SNEGSKA (reference sequence). CDR3 nucleotide sequence: TGCAGTTCCCGAGGCCCTATGGACGCAGATACGCAGTATTTT. Its protein product is CSSRGPMDADTQYF.

CDR3: CASNADRSYEQYF. The CDR3, as DNA: TGTGCCAGCAATGCGGACAGATCCTACGAGCAGTACTTC. This chain links TRBV2 with TRBJ2-7; perhaps TRBD1 as D (6 bases). V lost 7 bases and J lost 1, with 11 bases in between. Germline lookup yields CDR1 SNHLY and CDR2 FYNNEI. There are 13 residues in the CDR3.

The chain has TRBV20-1 and TRBJ1-3; maybe TRBD1 (5 bases). V was trimmed by 7 bases and J by 2 bases, leaving 18 bases between them. CDR1 is DFQATT, CDR2 SNEGSKA, per germline (reference sequence). This CDR3 contains 15 residues. Here the CDR3 reads CSVAEGRTTGNTIYF. CDR3 nucleotide sequence: TGCAGTGTTGCGGAGGGGAGGACTACTGGAAACACCATATATTTT.

This chain connects TRBV4-2 to TRBJ1-6; TRBD1 matches at 10 bases. The V gene's germline CDR1 is LGHNA and CDR2 YNFKEQ. The CDR3 runs to 17 residues. The ends lost 3 bases at V and 6 bases at J; junction bases unmatched: 8. The CDR3 nucleotides are TGTGCCAGCAGCCAGACCCGACAGGGGGCCGTTAATTCACCCCTCCACTTT. Translation gives CASSQTRQGAVNSPLHF.

Only a few counts were recorded for this clonotype. The chain is built from TRBV11-3 and TRBJ2-4; D is unclear. There are 13 residues in the CDR3. The V end was cut by 3 bases, the J end by 5 bases, with 8 bases between. Germline V CDR1 and CDR2: SGHNT, YENEEA. The CDR3 sequence: CASSFGYENIQYF. The CDR3 DNA is TGTGCCAGCAGCTTCGGTTACGAAAACATTCAGTACTTC.

Worth noting for this clonotype: Being one base from a much bigger clone, this may be a read error. Written as DNA, the CDR3 is TGTGTCAGCTCCCCCACAAGGAACACTGAAGCTTTCTTT. It is translated as CVSSPTRNTEAFF. The chain recombines TRBV7-3 with TRBJ1-1, with unresolved D. Germline CDR1 reads SGHTA; CDR2 reads FQGTGA. The CDR3 is 13 amino acids.

This clonotype was recorded many times. This chain connects TRBV12-3 or TRBV12-4 to TRBJ2-5, with D tentatively TRBD1 (6 bases). This CDR3 is built from 13 residues. The V end was cut by 6 bases, the J end by 4 bases, with 12 bases between. Written as DNA, the CDR3 is TGTGCCAGCAGGCCGGACAGCCGAGAGACCCAGTACTTC. This translates into CASRPDSRETQYF.

J is TRBJ1-2 and V is TRBV5-1, with unresolved D. Looked up from germline, CDR1 is SGHRS and CDR2 is YFSETQ. V was cut by 0 bases and J by 1 base, with 10 bases left in between. This CDR3 has 15 amino acids. Written as DNA, the CDR3 is TGCGCCAGCAGCTTGGCGAGCGGGCTTAACTATGGCTACACCTTC. This sequence encodes CASSLASGLNYGYTF.

The sample holds a few counts of this clonotype. V is TRBV20-1 and J is TRBJ2-1; possibly TRBD1 or TRBD2 for D (6 bases each). Germline V gene data show CDR1 as DFQATT and CDR2 as SNEGSKA (reference sequence). This CDR3 has 12 residues. The ends were cut back, 6 bases at V and 9 bases at J, with 15 bases in the middle. The CDR3 coding sequence is TGCAGTGCCCTCCCCGGGGGCGGTGAGCAGTTCTTC. As protein: CSALPGGGEQFF.

CDR3 protein: CASRLLAGPIGDEQFF. CDR3 sequence (DNA): TGTGCCAGCAGACTACTAGCGGGACCTATCGGGGATGAGCAGTTCTTC. V gene TRBV6-1 combines with J gene TRBJ2-1, with 10 positions matching TRBD2. Germline V gene lookup returns CDR1 MNHNS and CDR2 SASEGT. Trimming at V came to 6 bases and at J to 8 bases, leaving 13 bases not matched to a gene. The CDR3 sequence is 16 residues long.

This clonotype was recorded at least ten times. The CDR3 spells CASSIQTGYEQYF. The CDR3 DNA follows: TGTGCCAGCAGTATCCAGACGGGTTACGAGCAGTACTTC. This chain links TRBV2 with TRBJ2-7; no clear D. V lost 5 bases, J lost 4 bases, and 12 bases lay in between. The CDR3 loop spans 13 amino acids. Germline CDR1 and CDR2: SNHLY and FYNNEI.

This clonotype has a count of ten or more. In DNA form, the CDR3 reads TGTGCCAGTAGTATAAAGATCTCCGACACCGGGGAGCTGTTTTTT. Its translation: CASSIKISDTGELFF. This rearrangement joins TRBV19 to TRBJ2-2; no firm D call. V lost 2 bases and J lost 3, with 10 bases in between. Per germline, CDR1 LNHDA and CDR2 SQIVND (reference sequence). This CDR3 has 15 amino acids. Supplemented by reference TRBV19 and TRBJ2-2, the full variable domain reads DGGITQSPKYLFRKEGQNVTLSCEQNLNHDAMYWYRQDPGQGLRLIYYSQIVNDFQKGDIAEGYSVSREKKESFPLTVTSAQKNPTAFYLCASSIKISDTGELFFGEGSRLTVL.